One and the same sample provided the 27 T cell receptor beta chains below, sequenced in a study of beta chain features in type 1 diabetes. Whole-study findings and limits: Among patients with Type 1 diabetes, TCRB CDR3s were moderately but significantly shorter in every one of the four CD4+ subsets.

Their antigens remain unidentified. Expressed TCRB transcripts were sequenced, since all the RNA that had been isolated was reverse transcribed. The method was immunoSEQ multiplex PCR; TCRdb's version includes in-frame clones alone and lacks a portion of them. The data hold some 270,000 clones, with approximately 11% observed a single time. Sequenced material: naive CD4+ T cells from blood. The source of these receptors is a man in his thirties or forties with type 1 diabetes.

The table lists this clone with a few counts. The chain couples TRBV18 to TRBJ2-4, with 8 bases fitting TRBD1. From germline, CDR1 is KGHSH and CDR2 LQKENI. V trimming: 0 bases; J trimming: 1 base; junction bases outside the gene matches: 8. CDR3 length: 18 residues. The CDR3 spells CASSPPGQAFSAKNIQYF. For the CDR3, the DNA is TGTGCCAGCTCACCACCGGGACAGGCATTTTCGGCCAAAAACATTCAGTACTTC.

The chain carries TRBV9 and TRBJ2-1, with a possible D match to TRBD1 (6 bases). Germline CDR1 SGDLS, CDR2 YYNGEE. The V end was cut by 4 bases, the J end by 6 bases, with 11 bases between. The CDR3 has 13 residues. Here the CDR3 reads CASSLQGGNEQFF. The CDR3 region has the DNA TGTGCCAGCAGCTTACAGGGCGGCAATGAGCAGTTCTTC.

This clone was observed a few times. The chain carries TRBV5-4 and TRBJ2-1; possibly TRBD2 for D (6 bases). The CDR3 contains 12 residues. V lost 0 bases, J lost 12 bases, and 10 bases lay in between. The germline V gene has CDR1 SGHNT and CDR2 YYREEE (reference sequence). The CDR3 coding sequence is TGTGCCAGCAGCTTGGCCGGAGGGGTGCAGTTCTTC. It encodes CASSLAGGVQFF.

The chain joins TRBV5-6 to TRBJ2-7, with a weak D call TRBD1 (6 bases). There are 13 residues in the CDR3. Per the germline V gene, CDR1 is SGHDT and CDR2 is YYEEEE. Trimming stripped 4 bases from V and 4 bases from J, with 12 bases between. For the CDR3, the DNA is TGTGCCAGCAGCGACAGGTTGGTGTACGAGCAGTACTTC. Protein product: CASSDRLVYEQYF.

The chain has TRBV11-2 and TRBJ2-7; the match to TRBD2 covers 9 bases. The CDR3 is 15 amino acids. Germline-derived CDR1 and CDR2 are SGHAT and FQNNGV. J lost 4 bases, V lost 1 base, and 5 bases had no gene match. CDR3 nucleotides: TGTGCCAGCAGCTTAGTAGCGGGGGCTCAATACGAGCAGTACTTC. Amino acid sequence: CASSLVAGAQYEQYF.

There are a few counts of this clone. The chain is built from TRBV7-3 and TRBJ2-1; tentative D call: TRBD2 (6 bases). Germline CDR1 SGHTA, CDR2 FQGTGA. With 8 bases removed from V and 2 bases from J, the gap between germline ends came to 10 bases. CDR3 length: 13 residues. The CDR3 sequence is CASSAGTYNEQFF. The CDR3 bases are TGTGCCAGCTCGGCGGGAACCTACAATGAGCAGTTCTTC.

The chain couples TRBV7-2 to TRBJ2-7; D gene uncertain. Germline values: CDR1 SGHTA, CDR2 FQGNSA. CDR3 length: 13 residues. The V and J ends lost 0 bases and 3 bases respectively, with 6 bases between them. The CDR3 DNA reads TGTGCCAGCAGCTTAGCGCTCGGCTACGAGCAGTACTTC. Its translation is CASSLALGYEQYF.

This clone was seen a few times. The chain employs TRBV30 and TRBJ1-1; D uncertain. There are 13 residues in the CDR3. Germline V gene lookup returns CDR1 GTSNPN and CDR2 SVGIG (reference sequence). The germline V and J ends were trimmed by 0 bases and 11 bases, with 16 bases remaining between them. The CDR3 DNA follows: TGTGCCTGGAGTGTTCCGTTTCGGGGATTGGCTTTCTTT. Residues: CAWSVPFRGLAFF.

This chain links TRBV11-2 with TRBJ1-5; maybe TRBD1 (6 bases). The CDR3 runs to 14 residues. V was pared by 5 bases and J by 3 bases, with 11 bases between. Germline V CDR1 and CDR2: SGHAT, FQNNGV. The CDR3 spells CASSKGQFNQPQHF. DNA for the CDR3: TGTGCCAGCAGCAAAGGACAGTTCAATCAGCCCCAGCATTTT.

The chain links TRBV9 to TRBJ1-5; D remains ambiguous. V was trimmed by 3 bases and J by 4 bases, leaving 20 bases between them. The CDR3 spans 17 residues. The germline V gene has CDR1 SGDLS and CDR2 YYNGEE. CDR3 DNA: TGTGCCAGCAGCGCCGGGGATCCGGGCCTGGGGAATCAGCCCCAGCATTTT. Translation gives CASSAGDPGLGNQPQHF.

CDR3 residues: CASRSSGNYEQYF. CDR3 DNA sequence: TGTGCCAGCAGGTCCTCCGGGAACTACGAGCAGTACTTC. The chain is built from TRBV7-9 and TRBJ2-7; tentative D call: TRBD2 (5 bases). CDR3 length: 13 residues. Trimming removed 6 bases at V and 3 bases at J, with 12 bases between. CDR1 and CDR2 from the germline V gene are SEHNR and FQNEAQ (reference sequence).

The chain links TRBV5-4 to TRBJ2-3, with TRBD2 identical over 14 bases. CDR1 is SGHNT and CDR2 is YYREEE in the germline V gene (reference sequence). The CDR3 consists of 17 residues. The junction had 2 bases not matched to a gene; V was cut back by 2 bases and J by 0 bases. CDR3 region: CASSFRTSGGSTDTQYF. CDR3 DNA sequence: TGTGCCAGCAGCTTTAGGACTAGCGGGGGGAGCACAGATACGCAGTATTTT.

The J gene is TRBJ2-3, the V gene TRBV18; 8 nucleotides agree with TRBD1. CDR3 length: 14 amino acids. Losses at the gene ends were 3 bases for V and 1 base for J; bases not matched to a gene: 0. CDR1 is KGHSH and CDR2 is LQKENI in the germline V gene. The CDR3 reads CASSPGQGTDTQYF. CDR3 DNA sequence: TGTGCCAGCTCACCGGGACAGGGCACAGATACGCAGTATTTT.

This chain links TRBV7-2 with TRBJ2-5; TRBD2 matches at 7 bases. CDR1 and CDR2 from the germline V gene are SGHTA and FQGNSA. CDR3 length: 14 residues. Trimming took 3 bases from V and 2 from J; bases not matched to a gene: 3. The CDR3 nucleotides read TGTGCCAGCAGCTTTGGGACTATTCAAGAGACCCAGTACTTC. Protein sequence: CASSFGTIQETQYF.

This clone was seen only a few times. CDR3 nucleotide sequence: TGTGCCAGCAGTTCGGACAAAAACACTGAAGCTTTCTTT. This gives the protein CASSSDKNTEAFF. The V gene is TRBV7-2, the J gene TRBJ1-1; maybe TRBD1 (5 bases). This CDR3 is built from 13 residues. The V end was cut by 6 bases, the J end by 2 bases, with 10 bases between. Germline V gene sequence: CDR1 SGHTA, CDR2 FQGNSA.

In this sample, this clone turned up a few times. The chain links TRBV20-1 to TRBJ1-2; 8 bases are a match to TRBD1. From germline, CDR1 is DFQATT and CDR2 SNEGSKA (reference sequence). CDR3 size: 11 residues. V lost 5 bases and J lost 8; bases outside the gene matches: 4. This chain's CDR3 is CSAGTGSGYTF. CDR3 bases: TGCAGTGCTGGGACAGGATCCGGCTACACCTTC.

This rearrangement joins TRBV5-1 to TRBJ2-7; D not resolved. In germline, CDR1 is SGHRS, CDR2 YFSETQ. Trimming left V 2 bases short and J 3 bases short, with 15 bases between. This CDR3 has 15 residues. The CDR3 DNA is TGCGCCAGCAGCTTTGGTACGGGTCCAAGCTACGAGCAGTACTTC. Amino acids: CASSFGTGPSYEQYF. The entire variable domain, with the rest obtained from reference TRBV5-1 and TRBJ2-7, is as follows: KAGVTQTPRYLIKTRGQQVTLSCSPISGHRSVSWYQQTPGQGLQFLFEYFSETQRNKGNFPGRFSGRQFSNSRSEMNVSTLELGDSALYLCASSFGTGPSYEQYFGPGTRLTVT.

The chain combines TRBV18 with TRBJ2-3; possibly TRBD2 for D (5 bases). The germline V gene encodes CDR1 KGHSH and CDR2 LQKENI. The CDR3 covers 12 residues. Trimming pared 2 bases from V and 6 bases from J, leaving 6 bases between. The CDR3 spells CASSPRRDTQYF. The CDR3 DNA follows: TGTGCCAGCTCACCAAGGAGGGATACGCAGTATTTT.

The chain combines TRBV30 with TRBJ2-6; 8 bases are shared with TRBD1. Germline values: CDR1 GTSNPN, CDR2 SVGIG (reference sequence). This CDR3 region has 14 residues. The trim removed 7 bases at V and 4 bases at J, leaving 6 bases unmatched. The CDR3 protein is CASYRGAGANVLTF. CDR3 sequence (DNA): TGTGCCTCTTACAGGGGGGCCGGGGCCAACGTCCTGACTTTC.

This chain joins TRBV28 and TRBJ2-7; 8 nucleotides agree with TRBD2. The CDR3 loop spans 14 amino acids. J lost 0 bases, V lost 6 bases, and 4 bases had no gene match. Per the germline V gene, CDR1 is MDHEN and CDR2 is SYDVKM. This chain's CDR3 is CASSPGGVSYEQYF. The CDR3 bases are TGTGCCAGCAGCCCGGGGGGGGTCTCCTACGAGCAGTACTTC.

This chain joins TRBV29-1 and TRBJ1-2, with 8 bases lining up with TRBD1. CDR3 length: 13 amino acids. CDR1 is SQVTM and CDR2 is ANQGSEA in the germline V gene. The ends lost 7 bases at V and 2 bases at J; junction bases unmatched: 6. In DNA, the CDR3 is TGCAGCGCCGGACAGGGCGGGAACTATGGCTACACCTTC. It specifies CSAGQGGNYGYTF.

The CDR3 is CASSPHPPASSYEQYF. In nucleotides, the CDR3 is TGTGCCAGCTCACCACATCCCCCCGCGAGCTCCTACGAGCAGTACTTC. This chain links TRBV18 with TRBJ2-7; D unresolved. This CDR3 comprises 16 residues. Germline-derived CDR1 and CDR2 are KGHSH and LQKENI. Trimming stripped 1 base from V and 0 bases from J, with 13 bases between.

In its sample, this clone was seen a few times. This sequence joins TRBV4-2 and TRBJ2-5; 13 nucleotides agree with TRBD2. The germline gives CDR1 LGHNA, CDR2 YNFKEQ. V was clipped by 3 bases and J by 5 bases; unmatched bases: 6. The CDR3 totals 16 residues. The CDR3 spells CASSHQLAGGQETQYF. The CDR3 DNA follows: TGTGCCAGCAGCCACCAACTAGCGGGGGGGCAGGAGACCCAGTACTTC.

This chain links TRBV7-9 with TRBJ1-2, with a tentative D call TRBD1 (5 bases). The CDR3 is 14 amino acids. In germline, CDR1 is SEHNR, CDR2 FQNEAQ (reference sequence). The V end was cut by 1 base, the J end by 5 bases, with 11 bases between. CDR3 region: CASSLVAGPYGYTF. In DNA, the CDR3 is TGTGCCAGCAGCTTAGTGGCGGGACCATATGGCTACACCTTC. Drawing the rest from reference TRBV7-9 and TRBJ1-2, the complete variable domain is DTGVSQNPRHKITKRGQNVTFRCDPISEHNRLYWYRQTLGQGPEFLTYFQNEAQLEKSRLLSDRFSAERPKGSFSTLEIQRTEQGDSAMYLCASSLVAGPYGYTFGSGTRLTVV.

The genes are TRBV7-2 and TRBJ2-7; tentatively, D is TRBD2 (6 bases). Germline CDR1 SGHTA, CDR2 FQGNSA. The CDR3 contains 14 residues. Trimming cost V 8 bases and J 4 bases, with 18 bases left between them. CDR3 DNA sequence: TGTGCCAGCCGACCGAACCGGGGGAGTTACGAGCAGTACTTC. It yields the protein CASRPNRGSYEQYF. The variable domain in full, with the rest retrieved from reference TRBV7-2 and TRBJ2-7, is GAGVSQSPSNKVTEKGKDVELRCDPISGHTALYWYRQSLGQGLEFLIYFQGNSAPDKSGLPSDRFSAERTGGSVSTLTIQRTQQEDSAVYLCASRPNRGSYEQYFGPGTRLTVT.

V and J are TRBV30 and TRBJ2-5; no definite D call. CDR1 and CDR2 (germline): GTSNPN, SVGIG (reference sequence). The CDR3 covers 13 residues. V was shortened by 3 bases and J by 5 bases, with 13 bases between the two germline ends. The CDR3 nucleotides read TGTGCCTGGAGGGAGTTTCAAATGGAGACCCAGTACTTC. It encodes CAWREFQMETQYF.

A few counts support this clone. This chain links TRBV28 with TRBJ1-2, with a possible D match to TRBD1 (5 bases). Germline CDR1 reads MDHEN; CDR2 reads SYDVKM. The V and J ends lost 4 bases and 7 bases respectively, with 10 bases between them. The CDR3 loop spans 12 amino acids. CDR3 in amino acids: CASSSPGSGYTF. CDR3 DNA: TGTGCCAGCAGTTCCCCAGGGTCTGGCTACACCTTC.